This T cell receptor beta chain emerged from a study of T cell responses to AZD1222 COVID-19 vaccine. Study findings and constraints: Mostly white British, mostly female donors; authors suggested clonal diversity may be underestimated. Sampled repertoires all dated from after the peak T cell response. Nearly half of spike-specific TCRs reportedly target unmutated variant regions. There were vaccine-associated CD4 TCRs across spike, dominant at 160-218 and 743-854.

Some clones are missing from TCRdb's copy, which holds only in-frame ones; the method was immunoSEQ multiplex PCR. The sample records 50,000 to 85,000 clones, roughly 78% being singletons. This CDR3 contains 13 residues. V dropped 4 bases and J dropped 6 bases, with 14 bases sitting between them. CDR1 and CDR2 from the germline V gene are SGHRS and YFSETQ. On this clone: Its target is not known.

This specimen consisted of peripheral blood, obtained on day 0 of MenACWY control vaccination. The TCR was taken from an adult in good health. The chain recombines TRBV5-1 with TRBJ2-7, with a weak D call TRBD1 (6 bases). CDR3 region: CASSPIQGPEQYF. The CDR3 DNA reads TGCGCCAGCAGCCCTATACAGGGTCCCGAGCAGTACTTC.